These 24 T cell receptor beta chains came from one sample sequenced in a study of monozygotic twins with inflammatory bowel disease. From the 5' RACE reads, TCRdb lists one entry per CDR3 protein and no DNA. The sample table includes approximately 85,000 distinct CDR3 sequences. Sequenced material: blood. These receptors all come from a human donor with ulcerative colitis or Crohn's disease, or a healthy co-twin of an affected twin (not recorded which).

The rearrangement joins TRBV5-1 to TRBJ2-6. The germline CDR1 and CDR2 sequences are SGHRS and YFSETQ. CDR3 size: 18 residues. CDR3 region: CASSLGPYVGSGANVLTF.

V usage is TRBV5-1 and J usage is TRBJ2-7. The CDR3 contains 13 residues. The germline V gene has CDR1 SGHRS and CDR2 YFSETQ. CDR3 in amino acids: CASSLGAPHEQYF.

The V and J genes are TRBV20-1 and TRBJ1-1; the D gene TCRdb calls, TRBD1, cannot be checked with no DNA. CDR3 length: 14 amino acids. From germline, CDR1 is DFQATT and CDR2 SNEGSKA (reference sequence). CDR3 region: CSARAKGPNTEAFF.

This chain connects TRBV20-1 to TRBJ2-3; TCRdb picks TRBD1, but there is no DNA to check that call. CDR1 is DFQATT, CDR2 SNEGSKA, per germline (reference sequence). There are 13 residues in the CDR3. The CDR3: CSARGDRPDTQYF.

CDR3 amino acids: CASSLAAGPSSYEQYF. This chain connects TRBV5-4 to TRBJ2-7. The CDR3 consists of 16 residues. Germline V gene sequence: CDR1 SGHNT, CDR2 YYREEE (reference sequence).

The chain is built from TRBV5-1 and TRBJ1-1; TCRdb names TRBD1, which stays unverified in the absence of DNA. The CDR3 is 17 residues long. The germline gives CDR1 SGHRS, CDR2 YFSETQ. The CDR3: CASSLTPVRPMNTEAFF.

The chain combines TRBV5-1 with TRBJ1-2; there is no DNA to check the TCRdb D call of TRBD1. CDR1 SGHRS and CDR2 YFSETQ come from the germline V gene. This CDR3 region has 18 residues. The chain's CDR3 is CASSFGRQGMRLEWGYTF.

The V gene is TRBV29-1, the J gene TRBJ2-1; TCRdb gives TRBD1 as the D gene, but with no DNA this cannot be confirmed. This CDR3 has 14 amino acids. CDR1 SQVTM and CDR2 ANQGSEA come from the germline V gene. The CDR3 region is CSVGWDRGYNEQFF.

The J gene is TRBJ1-5, the V gene TRBV20-1. The CDR3 totals 16 residues. Germline assignment: CDR1 DFQATT and CDR2 SNEGSKA (reference sequence). The CDR3 sequence is CSARRGGDSFNQPQHF.

The J gene is TRBJ2-1, the V gene TRBV5-1; TCRdb's assignment of TRBD1 cannot be checked, as there is no DNA. The CDR3 is 21 amino acids. CDR1 is SGHRS, CDR2 YFSETQ, per germline. This chain's CDR3 is CASSYPLPSLTVGGSYNEQFF. Full variable domain (remainder filled in from reference TRBV5-1 and TRBJ2-1): KAGVTQTPRYLIKTRGQQVTLSCSPISGHRSVSWYQQTPGQGLQFLFEYFSETQRNKGNFPGRFSGRQFSNSRSEMNVSTLELGDSALYLCASSYPLPSLTVGGSYNEQFFGPGTRLTVL.

The rearrangement uses TRBV29-1 and TRBJ2-4. This CDR3 region has 13 residues. Per germline, CDR1 SQVTM and CDR2 ANQGSEA. CDR3 sequence: CSVGETAKNIQYF. The full variable domain, in which reference TRBV29-1 and TRBJ2-4 provide the parts outside the CDR3, is SAVISQKPSRDICQRGTSLTIQCQVDSQVTMMFWYRQQPGQSLTLIATANQGSEATYESGFVIDKFPISRPNLTFSTLTVSNMSPEDSSIYLCSVGETAKNIQYFGAGTRLSVL.

The genes are TRBV19 and TRBJ2-1; no DNA is available, so the TRBD1 call from TCRdb remains unchecked. Germline CDR1 and CDR2: LNHDA and SQIVND (reference sequence). CDR3 size: 14 residues. CDR3 amino acids: CASSIGDNYNEQFF.

This chain links TRBV6-1 with TRBJ1-2; absent DNA, TCRdb's TRBD1 call cannot be checked. The CDR3 totals 14 residues. CDR1 is MNHNS and CDR2 is SASEGT in the germline V gene. CDR3 sequence: CASSEITGGYGYTF.

The chain is built from TRBV29-1 and TRBJ2-7; TCRdb picks TRBD1, but there is no DNA to check that call. The CDR3 loop spans 13 amino acids. CDR1 SQVTM and CDR2 ANQGSEA come from the germline V gene. The CDR3 here is CSVETGGLYEQYF.

The V call is TRBV20-1, the J call TRBJ1-2. CDR1 is DFQATT and CDR2 is SNEGSKA in the germline V gene (reference sequence). The CDR3 loop spans 13 amino acids. The CDR3 loop reads CSARDPADSGYTF.

The chain joins TRBV5-3 to TRBJ2-7; TCRdb's D call, TRBD1, is unchecked because there is no DNA. TRBV5-3 is an ORF for which the function is uncertain. The CDR3 is made up of 15 amino acids. The CDR3 sequence: CARILSEGQTYEQYF.

The CDR3 spells CSARDGTGREQYF. V usage is TRBV20-1 and J usage is TRBJ2-7; the TCRdb call, TRBD1, lacks DNA for checking. The CDR3 covers 13 residues. Germline V gene data show CDR1 as DFQATT and CDR2 as SNEGSKA (reference sequence).

The chain uses TRBV11-1 and TRBJ2-4. The V gene's germline CDR1 is SGHAT and CDR2 FQDESV (reference sequence). This CDR3 region has 15 residues. CDR3: CASSNMGQAKNIQYF.

The V and J genes are TRBV6-1 and TRBJ2-5; TCRdb outputs TRBD2, but without DNA this stays unchecked. The CDR3 consists of 16 residues. CDR1 MNHNS and CDR2 SASEGT come from the germline V gene. Here the CDR3 reads CASRAHLLDSQETQYF.

The chain couples TRBV24-1 to TRBJ2-7; lacking DNA, the TRBD1 call made by TCRdb goes unchecked. CDR1 and CDR2 from the germline V gene are KGHDR and SFDVKD. The CDR3 is 15 amino acids. The CDR3 protein is CATSDPSKGVYEQYF.

V usage is TRBV20-1 and J usage is TRBJ1-1; TCRdb names TRBD1, which stays unverified in the absence of DNA. CDR3 length: 12 amino acids. Germline CDR1 DFQATT, CDR2 SNEGSKA (reference sequence). The CDR3 loop is CSARVTGAEAFF.

The chain links TRBV6-6 to TRBJ2-3. Germline CDR1 reads MNHNY; CDR2 reads SVGAGI (reference sequence). This CDR3 spans 12 amino acids. The CDR3: CASSYGPDTQYF.

This sequence joins TRBV9 and TRBJ2-7; the D call from TCRdb, TRBD2, cannot be confirmed without DNA. The CDR3 is 15 amino acids. Germline V CDR1 and CDR2: SGDLS, YYNGEE. The CDR3 here is CASSVAGSASYEQYF.

V and J are TRBV12-3 or TRBV12-4 and TRBJ1-5. The CDR3 runs 13 residues. This chain's CDR3 is CASSFTTDQPQHF.